This T cell receptor (beta chain) was observed in a study of cytomegalovirus exposure and HLA in healthy donors. Despite likely unrecorded immune exposures, the donors were nominally healthy at the time of sampling. General study points: Sequencing had likely introduced a cluster of highly shared sequence variants as an artifact.

As to this clone: Antigen specificity is unknown.

PCR employed 60 Vbeta and 13 Jbeta primers. Using immunoSEQ multiplex PCR, the repertoire was profiled, and TCRdb retains in-frame clones only, with some absent. Here the sample spans approximately 290,000 clones, over 70% being singletons. Source material: PBMCs. The source is a girl under 10 years old in good health and CMV-seronegative.

This CDR3 reads CASSRQGMGEKLFF. CDR3 coding DNA: TGTGCCAGTTCGAGACAGGGTATGGGTGAAAAACTGTTTTTT. The J gene is TRBJ1-4, the V gene TRBV19; TRBD1 agrees at 7 bases. The CDR3 is 14 residues long. Germline CDR1 is LNHDA and CDR2 is SQIVND (reference sequence). Unmatched junction bases numbered 10, after V lost 8 bases and J lost 7 bases.